Below are 28 T cell receptor beta chains sequenced from a single sample in a study of blood T cells in healthy people across ages (dated by TCRdb to 2013 to 2016). The library relied on 5' RACE. Instrument used: Illumina HiSeq 2500. The second PCR ran for about 6 to 11 cycles and used a J-beta primer mix along with a sample-barcoded 5' primer. Through fastp at Q25 and MiXCR, TCRdb rebuilt clones from the public reads, retaining in-frame beta chains. Every CDR3 protein is listed once, alongside the most common genes and DNA of its rows. Present in this sample are fewer than 800,000 distinct CDR3 sequences, over 45% of which were seen just once. Clones ranked in the top ten supply roughly 34% of the sample. The sequenced sample consisted of blood. The receptors shown here come from an older woman in good health.

This chain connects TRBV9 to TRBJ2-5; 11 bases are shared with TRBD2. The V and J ends lost 2 bases and 5 bases, in that order; junction bases with no gene match: 2. The germline gives CDR1 SGDLS, CDR2 YYNGEE. The CDR3 runs 14 residues. As DNA, the CDR3 is TGTGCCAGCAGCGTCACTAGCGGGAGTGAGACCCAGTACTTC. Its translation is CASSVTSGSETQYF.

V gene TRBV7-2 combines with J gene TRBJ2-3; D perhaps matches TRBD2 (5 bases). This CDR3 spans 15 amino acids. The germline V gene has CDR1 SGHTA and CDR2 FQGNSA. V was cut by 2 bases and J by 0 bases, with 9 bases left in between. CDR3 DNA: TGTGCCAGCAGCTTAAGCGGCCCGAGCACAGATACGCAGTATTTT. Protein: CASSLSGPSTDTQYF.

The V gene is TRBV25-1, the J gene TRBJ2-5, with D tentatively TRBD2 (6 bases). This CDR3 has 15 residues. Trimming cost V 9 bases and J 1 base, with 18 bases left between them. The germline V gene encodes CDR1 MGHDK and CDR2 SYGVNS. For the CDR3, the DNA is TGTGCCAGACCAGTGTATGTGGAGGGCCAAGAGACCCAGTACTTC. Its protein is CARPVYVEGQETQYF.

V usage is TRBV6-5 and J usage is TRBJ2-1, with a possible D match to TRBD2 (5 bases). CDR3 length: 16 residues. Trimming cost V 4 bases and J 11 bases, with 24 bases left between them. The V gene's germline CDR1 is MNHEY and CDR2 SVGAGI. The CDR3 loop is CASSLSTTHGSMKQFF. As DNA, the CDR3 is TGTGCCAGCAGTTTATCGACTACTCATGGCTCAATGAAGCAGTTCTTC.

This clonotype was recorded a few times. This sequence joins TRBV6-5 and TRBJ1-1, with 7 bases lining up with TRBD1. The germline V gene encodes CDR1 MNHEY and CDR2 SVGAGI. This CDR3 spans 14 amino acids. Trimming cost V 6 bases and J 1 base; bases outside gene matches: 5. The CDR3 bases are TGTGCCAGCAGGATGACAGGGACGAACACTGAAGCTTTCTTT. Its translation: CASRMTGTNTEAFF.

This chain uses TRBV5-6 with TRBJ1-2; D gene unclear. Trimming removed 1 base at V and 8 bases at J, with 9 bases between. The germline V gene encodes CDR1 SGHDT and CDR2 YYEEEE. This CDR3 has 12 residues. The CDR3 nucleotides are TGTGCCAGCAGCTTGTGGACGGAGGGCTACACCTTC. Translation: CASSLWTEGYTF.

This clonotype has only a few counts. The chain recombines TRBV5-1 with TRBJ2-1; tentatively, D is TRBD1 (5 bases). This CDR3 is built from 15 residues. Germline-derived CDR1 and CDR2 are SGHRS and YFSETQ. Trimming took off 0 bases at V and 4 bases at J, with 11 bases between the two ends. In DNA form, the CDR3 reads TGCGCCAGCAGCTTGGAGTCAGGGCCATACAATGAGCAGTTCTTC. It specifies CASSLESGPYNEQFF.

Of note for this clonotype: This could be a read error, since a much larger clone is one nucleotide away. J is TRBJ2-1 and V is TRBV11-2; D is perhaps TRBD2 (5 bases). There are 15 residues in the CDR3. CDR1 and CDR2 (germline): SGHAT, FQNNGV. The CDR3 coding sequence is TGTGCCAGCAGCCCCAACACCGGGGTTTACAAGGAGCAGTTCTTC. Its translation: CASSPNTGVYKEQFF.

This clonotype was counted ten times or more. The rearrangement uses TRBV29-1 and TRBJ2-7; 8 bases are shared with TRBD2. This CDR3 spans 15 amino acids. Trimming removed 7 bases from V and 5 bases from J; junction bases left unmatched: 16. Per the germline V gene, CDR1 is SQVTM and CDR2 is ANQGSEA. CDR3 amino acids: CSAIEGLAGADEQYF. In nucleotides, the CDR3 is TGCAGCGCCATCGAGGGGCTAGCGGGTGCAGACGAGCAGTACTTC.

With respect to this clonotype: Sequence at one end of the junction differs from germline and may be a read error. V and J are TRBV27 and TRBJ1-5, with 8 bases identical to TRBD1. The germline V gene has CDR1 MNHEY and CDR2 SMNVEV (reference sequence). CDR3 length: 14 amino acids. CDR3 sequence: CVSSQTGGGQPQHF. CDR3 DNA sequence: TGTGTCAGCAGTCAAACAGGGGGTGGTCAGCCCCAGCATTTT.

This chain uses TRBV9 with TRBJ1-2; no definite D call. Per germline, CDR1 SGDLS and CDR2 YYNGEE. V was shortened by 4 bases and J by 2 bases, with 6 bases between the two germline ends. The CDR3 sequence is 12 residues long. The CDR3, as DNA: TGTGCCAGCAGCAACAGAAACTATGGCTACACCTTC. Translation: CASSNRNYGYTF.

This clonotype was detected a few times. CDR3: CSVAGTANEKLFF. The CDR3 nucleotides read TGCAGCGTAGCCGGGACAGCTAATGAAAAACTGTTTTTT. This chain joins TRBV29-1 and TRBJ1-4, with 7 bases that match TRBD1. J lost 3 bases, V lost 6 bases, and 4 bases had no gene match. This CDR3 contains 13 residues. CDR1 and CDR2 (germline): SQVTM, ANQGSEA.

This clonotype turned up a few times. J is TRBJ2-7 and V is TRBV7-2; TRBD2 matches 10 bases. V lost 5 bases and J lost 3; bases outside the gene matches: 10. The CDR3 runs to 16 residues. Germline V gene lookup returns CDR1 SGHTA and CDR2 FQGNSA. The CDR3 sequence: CASSPSGLAVYYEQYF. CDR3 in DNA: TGTGCCAGCAGCCCATCCGGACTAGCGGTCTACTACGAGCAGTACTTC.

The V and J genes are TRBV27 and TRBJ2-3; 8 nucleotides agree with TRBD2. The CDR3 covers 15 residues. V lost 6 bases and J lost 3; bases outside the gene matches: 8. Germline V CDR1 and CDR2: MNHEY, SMNVEV (reference sequence). CDR3 region: CASSYSGILTDTQYF. The DNA of the CDR3 is TGTGCCAGCAGCTATAGCGGGATCTTAACAGATACGCAGTATTTT.

The chain carries TRBV11-2 and TRBJ1-6; the D gene is possibly TRBD1 (6 bases). The V end was cut by 5 bases, the J end by 1 base, with 18 bases between. Germline CDR1 and CDR2: SGHAT and FQNNGV. This CDR3 is 18 amino acids long. The DNA of the CDR3 is TGTGCCAGCAGCAACCCTGGACAGTTACCATCCTATAATTCACCCCTCCACTTT. Translating gives CASSNPGQLPSYNSPLHF.

This clonotype came up once. This chain connects TRBV7-2 to TRBJ1-6; D is perhaps TRBD1 (6 bases). V was shortened by 6 bases and J by 10 bases, with 13 bases between the two germline ends. CDR3 length equals 13 residues. Looked up from germline, CDR1 is SGHTA and CDR2 is FQGNSA. CDR3 bases: TGTGCCAGCAGTTCCCGGACAGAATCACCCCTCCACTTT. It codes for CASSSRTESPLHF. Combining the CDR3 with reference TRBV7-2 and TRBJ1-6 gives the whole variable domain GAGVSQSPSNKVTEKGKDVELRCDPISGHTALYWYRQSLGQGLEFLIYFQGNSAPDKSGLPSDRFSAERTGGSVSTLTIQRTQQEDSAVYLCASSSRTESPLHFGNGTRLTVT.

CDR3 sequence: CAIKRTGGSDEQFF. The DNA of the CDR3 is TGTGCCATCAAGCGGACAGGGGGTAGTGATGAGCAGTTCTTC. This rearrangement joins TRBV10-3 to TRBJ2-1, with 10 bases identical to TRBD1. CDR3 length: 14 amino acids. Germline V gives CDR1 ENHRY, CDR2 SYGVKD. The trim removed 7 bases at V and 8 bases at J, leaving 8 bases unmatched.

The genes are TRBV28 and TRBJ2-7; D could derive from TRBD1 or TRBD2 (6 bases each). Germline loops: CDR1 MDHEN, CDR2 SYDVKM. This CDR3 is built from 16 residues. Trimming took off 4 bases at V and 1 base at J, with 17 bases between the two ends. The CDR3 reads CASSSRGGTLSYEQYF. The CDR3 region has the DNA TGTGCCAGCAGTTCTAGGGGCGGGACATTATCCTACGAGCAGTACTTC.

V and J are TRBV5-6 and TRBJ2-1; D might be TRBD2 (7 bases). This CDR3 has 18 amino acids. Per the germline V gene, CDR1 is SGHDT and CDR2 is YYEEEE. V lost 0 bases, J lost 2 bases, and 18 bases lay in between. The CDR3 region is CASSLGVRGRSPYNEQFF. DNA of the CDR3: TGTGCCAGCAGCTTGGGAGTGCGGGGGCGAAGCCCCTACAATGAGCAGTTCTTC.

This clonotype was seen at least ten times. V is TRBV4-2 and J is TRBJ2-1; tentatively, D is TRBD1 or TRBD2 (6 bases each). V shed 1 base and J shed 2 bases, with 12 bases lying between them. The CDR3 totals 16 residues. The V gene's germline CDR1 is LGHNA and CDR2 YNFKEQ. The CDR3 coding sequence is TGTGCCAGCAGCCAAGGGGGTGGGGGGCCCTACAATGAGCAGTTCTTC. The encoded protein is CASSQGGGGPYNEQFF.

This chain uses TRBV7-2 with TRBJ1-1, with 8 bases identical to TRBD1. This CDR3 is 16 amino acids long. The junction had 7 bases not matched to a gene; V was cut back by 4 bases and J by 0 bases. Germline loops: CDR1 SGHTA, CDR2 FQGNSA. CDR3 DNA sequence: TGTGCCAGCAGCTCTAGACAGGGGCGGTTGAACACTGAAGCTTTCTTT. Its translation is CASSSRQGRLNTEAFF.

This chain joins TRBV14 and TRBJ2-1; D gene uncertain. Deletions cut 3 bases from V and 5 bases from J, with 17 bases between. This CDR3 comprises 16 residues. Germline assignment: CDR1 SGHDN and CDR2 FVKESK. CDR3 residues: CASSHTPYRPDNEQFF. DNA of the CDR3: TGTGCCAGCAGCCACACGCCCTATCGACCCGACAATGAGCAGTTCTTC.

The chain couples TRBV4-2 to TRBJ1-6, with D perhaps matching TRBD1 (6 bases). This CDR3 comprises 17 residues. Germline V CDR1 and CDR2: LGHNA, YNFKEQ. V was trimmed by 6 bases and J by 0 bases, leaving 15 bases between them. The chain's CDR3 is CASSSPGANSYNSPLHF. In DNA form, the CDR3 reads TGTGCCAGCAGTTCCCCAGGGGCCAACTCCTATAATTCACCCCTCCACTTT.

The J gene is TRBJ2-5, the V gene TRBV20-1; no clear D gene. Trimming left V 1 base short and J 0 bases short, with 15 bases between. The CDR3 spans 16 residues. Looked up from germline, CDR1 is DFQATT and CDR2 is SNEGSKA (reference sequence). CDR3 sequence: CSARGGNKQHQETQYF. CDR3 bases: TGCAGTGCTAGAGGGGGTAATAAGCAGCACCAAGAGACCCAGTACTTC.

The CDR3 region is CASSTGTGVFKNIQYF. The CDR3 DNA reads TGTGCCAGTAGTACGGGGACAGGGGTTTTCAAAAACATTCAGTACTTC. The V gene is TRBV19, the J gene TRBJ2-4; 10 nucleotides match TRBD1. This CDR3 is built from 16 residues. The V and J ends lost 4 bases and 3 bases, in that order; junction bases with no gene match: 6. CDR1 and CDR2 from the germline V gene are LNHDA and SQIVND (reference sequence).

This clonotype occurred a few times. V usage is TRBV4-3 and J usage is TRBJ2-1; 7 nucleotides match TRBD1. J was trimmed by 4 bases and V by 0 bases; bases with no gene match: 3. The CDR3 covers 15 residues. Germline CDR1 is LGHNA and CDR2 is YSLEER. The CDR3 region has the DNA TGCGCCAGCAGCCAAGAAGTCAGGGGGTACAATGAGCAGTTCTTC. It encodes CASSQEVRGYNEQFF.

This clonotype was detected only a few times. The chain joins TRBV9 to TRBJ1-2, with a weak D call TRBD1 (5 bases). The germline V gene encodes CDR1 SGDLS and CDR2 YYNGEE. The CDR3 covers 13 residues. Trimming left V 1 base short and J 8 bases short, with 12 bases between. The CDR3 nucleotides read TGTGCCAGCAGCGTATTTCAGGGAGGAGGCTACACCTTC. Translated, it gives CASSVFQGGGYTF.

This clonotype was picked up a small number of times. The J gene is TRBJ2-5, the V gene TRBV5-1; no definite D call. Trimming removed 9 bases from V and 2 bases from J, with 20 bases in between. The CDR3 runs to 15 residues. Per the germline V gene, CDR1 is SGHRS and CDR2 is YFSETQ. The CDR3 nucleotides read TGCGCCACCCAGCTTGGTGGTGGGGTTCAAGAGACCCAGTACTTC. It encodes CATQLGGGVQETQYF.